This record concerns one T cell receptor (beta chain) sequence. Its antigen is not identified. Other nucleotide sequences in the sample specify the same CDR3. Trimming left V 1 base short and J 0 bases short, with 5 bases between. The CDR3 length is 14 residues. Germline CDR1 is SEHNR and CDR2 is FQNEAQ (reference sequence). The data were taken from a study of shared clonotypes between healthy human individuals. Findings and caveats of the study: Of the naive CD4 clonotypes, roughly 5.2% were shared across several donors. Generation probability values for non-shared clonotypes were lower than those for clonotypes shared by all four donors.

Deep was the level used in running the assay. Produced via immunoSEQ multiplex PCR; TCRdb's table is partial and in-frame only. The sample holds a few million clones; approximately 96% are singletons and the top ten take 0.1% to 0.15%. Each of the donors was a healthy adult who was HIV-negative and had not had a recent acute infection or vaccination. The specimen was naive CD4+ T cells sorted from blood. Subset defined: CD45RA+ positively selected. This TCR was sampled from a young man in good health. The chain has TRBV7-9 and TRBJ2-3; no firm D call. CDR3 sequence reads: CASSLDTSTDTQYF. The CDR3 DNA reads TGTGCCAGCAGCTTAGATACTAGCACAGATACGCAGTATTTT.